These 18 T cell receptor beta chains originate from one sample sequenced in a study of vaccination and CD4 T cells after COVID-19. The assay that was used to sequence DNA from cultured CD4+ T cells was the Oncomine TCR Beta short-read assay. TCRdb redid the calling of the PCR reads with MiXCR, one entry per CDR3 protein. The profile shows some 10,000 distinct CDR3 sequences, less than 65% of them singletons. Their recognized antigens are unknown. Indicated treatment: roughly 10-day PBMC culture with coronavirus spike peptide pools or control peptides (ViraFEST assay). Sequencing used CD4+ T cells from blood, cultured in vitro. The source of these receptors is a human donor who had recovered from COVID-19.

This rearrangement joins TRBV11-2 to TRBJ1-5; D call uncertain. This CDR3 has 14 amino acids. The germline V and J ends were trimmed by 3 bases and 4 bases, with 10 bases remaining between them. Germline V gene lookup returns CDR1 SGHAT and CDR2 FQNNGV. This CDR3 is CASSLDLSNQPQHF. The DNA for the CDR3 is TGTGCCAGCAGCTTGGACCTTTCGAATCAGCCCCAGCATTTT.

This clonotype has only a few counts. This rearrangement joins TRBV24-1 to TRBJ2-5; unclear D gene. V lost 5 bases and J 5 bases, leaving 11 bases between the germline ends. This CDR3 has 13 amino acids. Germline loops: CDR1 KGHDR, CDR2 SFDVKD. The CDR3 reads CATSGPLTETQYF. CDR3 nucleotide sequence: TGTGCCACCAGTGGTCCCCTAACTGAGACCCAGTACTTC.

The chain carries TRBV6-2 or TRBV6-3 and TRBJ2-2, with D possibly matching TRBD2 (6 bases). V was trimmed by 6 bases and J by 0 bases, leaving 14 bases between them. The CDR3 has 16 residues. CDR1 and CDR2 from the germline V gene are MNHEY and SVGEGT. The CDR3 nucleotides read TGTGCCAGCAGACCCGGGGGAGGCGCGAACACCGGGGAGCTGTTTTTT. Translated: CASRPGGGANTGELFF.

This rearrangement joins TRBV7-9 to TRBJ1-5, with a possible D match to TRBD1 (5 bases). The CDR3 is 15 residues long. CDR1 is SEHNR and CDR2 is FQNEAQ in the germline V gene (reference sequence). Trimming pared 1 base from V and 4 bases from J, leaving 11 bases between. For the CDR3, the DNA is TGTGCCAGCAGCTTAGGTCCCAGGGAAAATCAGCCCCAGCATTTT. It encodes CASSLGPRENQPQHF. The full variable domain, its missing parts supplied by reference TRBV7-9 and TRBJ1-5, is DTGVSQNPRHKITKRGQNVTFRCDPISEHNRLYWYRQTLGQGPEFLTYFQNEAQLEKSRLLSDRFSAERPKGSFSTLEIQRTEQGDSAMYLCASSLGPRENQPQHFGDGTRLSIL.

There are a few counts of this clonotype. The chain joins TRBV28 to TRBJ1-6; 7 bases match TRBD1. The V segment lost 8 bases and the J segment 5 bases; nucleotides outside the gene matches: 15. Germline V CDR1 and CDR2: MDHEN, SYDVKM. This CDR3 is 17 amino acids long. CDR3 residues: CASATPRGGRNNSPLHF. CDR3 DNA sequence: TGTGCCAGCGCCACTCCTAGAGGGGGCCGGAATAATTCACCCCTCCACTTT.

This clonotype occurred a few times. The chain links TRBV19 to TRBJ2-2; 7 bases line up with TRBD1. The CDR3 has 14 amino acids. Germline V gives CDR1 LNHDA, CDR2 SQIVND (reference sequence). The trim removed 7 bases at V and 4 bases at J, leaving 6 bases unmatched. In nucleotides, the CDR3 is TGTGCCAGTAAAACAGGGGATATCACCGGGGAGCTGTTTTTT. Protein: CASKTGDITGELFF.

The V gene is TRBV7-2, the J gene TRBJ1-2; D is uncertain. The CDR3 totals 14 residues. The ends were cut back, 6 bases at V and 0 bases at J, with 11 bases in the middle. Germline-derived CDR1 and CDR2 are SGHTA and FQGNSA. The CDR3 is CASSPLGANYGYTF. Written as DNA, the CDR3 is TGTGCCAGCAGTCCACTTGGGGCTAACTATGGCTACACCTTC.

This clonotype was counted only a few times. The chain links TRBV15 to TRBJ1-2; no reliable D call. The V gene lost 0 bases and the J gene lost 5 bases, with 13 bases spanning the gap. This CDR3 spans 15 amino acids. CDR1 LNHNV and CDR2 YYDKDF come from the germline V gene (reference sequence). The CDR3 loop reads CATSRDRAALYGYTF. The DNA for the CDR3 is TGTGCCACCAGCAGAGATCGGGCGGCCCTTTATGGCTACACCTTC.

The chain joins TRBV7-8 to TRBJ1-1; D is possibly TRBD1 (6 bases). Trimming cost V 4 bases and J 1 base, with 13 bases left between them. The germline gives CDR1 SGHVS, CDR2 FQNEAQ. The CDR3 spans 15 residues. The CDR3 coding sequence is TGTGCCAGCAGCTCTAGCCGGACAGAGAACACTGAAGCTTTCTTT. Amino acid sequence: CASSSSRTENTEAFF.

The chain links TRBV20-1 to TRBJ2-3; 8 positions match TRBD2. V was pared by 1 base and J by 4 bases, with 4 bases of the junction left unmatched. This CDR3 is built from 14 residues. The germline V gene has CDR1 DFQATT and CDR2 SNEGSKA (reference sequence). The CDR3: CSARGRGGSDTQYF. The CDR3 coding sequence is TGCAGTGCTAGAGGCCGGGGGGGCTCAGATACGCAGTATTTT.

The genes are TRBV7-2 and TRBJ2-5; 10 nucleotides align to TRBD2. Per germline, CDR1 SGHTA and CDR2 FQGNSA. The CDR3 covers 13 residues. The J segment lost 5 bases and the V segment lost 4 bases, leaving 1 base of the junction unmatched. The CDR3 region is CASSSGLAETQYF. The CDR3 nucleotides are TGTGCCAGCAGCTCGGGACTAGCGGAGACCCAGTACTTC.

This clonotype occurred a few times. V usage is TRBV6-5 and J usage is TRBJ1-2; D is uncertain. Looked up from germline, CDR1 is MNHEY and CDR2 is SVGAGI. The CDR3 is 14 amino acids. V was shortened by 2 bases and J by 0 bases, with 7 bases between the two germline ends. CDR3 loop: CASSYGRANYGYTF. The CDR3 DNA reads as TGTGCCAGCAGTTACGGACGGGCTAACTATGGCTACACCTTC.

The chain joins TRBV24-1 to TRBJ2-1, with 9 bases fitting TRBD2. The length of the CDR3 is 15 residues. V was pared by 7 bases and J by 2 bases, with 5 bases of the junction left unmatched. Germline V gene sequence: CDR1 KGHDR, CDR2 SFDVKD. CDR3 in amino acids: CATSEGGRAYNEQFF. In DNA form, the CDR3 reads TGTGCCACCAGCGAGGGCGGGAGGGCCTACAATGAGCAGTTCTTC.

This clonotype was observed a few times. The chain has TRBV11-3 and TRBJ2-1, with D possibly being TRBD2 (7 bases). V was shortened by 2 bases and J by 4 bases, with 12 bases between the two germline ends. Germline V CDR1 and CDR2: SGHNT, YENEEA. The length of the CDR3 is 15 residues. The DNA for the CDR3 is TGTGCCAGCAGCTTACGGGGGGCGGGGTACAATGAGCAGTTCTTC. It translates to CASSLRGAGYNEQFF.

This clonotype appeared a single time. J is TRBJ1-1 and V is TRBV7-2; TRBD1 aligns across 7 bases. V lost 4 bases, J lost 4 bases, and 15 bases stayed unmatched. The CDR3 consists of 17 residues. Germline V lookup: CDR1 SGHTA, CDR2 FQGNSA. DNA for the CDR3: TGTGCCAGCAGCTCCTCCTCAGGTGCTTCAGGGGGCACTGAAGCTTTCTTT. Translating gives CASSSSSGASGGTEAFF.

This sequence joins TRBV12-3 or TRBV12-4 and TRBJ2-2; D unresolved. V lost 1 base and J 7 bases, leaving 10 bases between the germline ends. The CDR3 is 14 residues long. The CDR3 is CASSLVGTIGELFF. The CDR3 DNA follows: TGTGCCAGCAGTTTAGTTGGCACCATCGGGGAGCTGTTTTTT.

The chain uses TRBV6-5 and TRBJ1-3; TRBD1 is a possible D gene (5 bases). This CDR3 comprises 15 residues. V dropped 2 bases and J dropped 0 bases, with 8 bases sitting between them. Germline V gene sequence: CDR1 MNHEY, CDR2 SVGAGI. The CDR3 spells CASSYPQGSGNTIYF. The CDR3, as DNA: TGTGCCAGCAGTTACCCGCAGGGCTCTGGAAACACCATATATTTT.

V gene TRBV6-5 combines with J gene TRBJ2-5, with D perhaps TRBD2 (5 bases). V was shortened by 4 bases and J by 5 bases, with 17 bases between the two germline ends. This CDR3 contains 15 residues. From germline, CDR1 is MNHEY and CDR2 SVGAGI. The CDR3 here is CASSSLGLVGETQYF. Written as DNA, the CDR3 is TGTGCCAGCAGTTCCCTCGGACTTGTTGGGGAGACCCAGTACTTC.